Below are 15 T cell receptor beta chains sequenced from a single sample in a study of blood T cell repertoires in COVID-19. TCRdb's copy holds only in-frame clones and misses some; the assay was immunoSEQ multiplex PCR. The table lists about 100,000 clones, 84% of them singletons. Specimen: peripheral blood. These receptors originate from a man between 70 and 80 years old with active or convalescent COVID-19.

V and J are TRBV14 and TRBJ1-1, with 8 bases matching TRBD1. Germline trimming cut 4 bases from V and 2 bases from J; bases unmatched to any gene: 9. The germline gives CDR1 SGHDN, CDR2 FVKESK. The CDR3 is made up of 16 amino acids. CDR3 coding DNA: TGTGCCAGCAGCCCTAGGACAGGGCGGGGTAACACTGAAGCTTTCTTT. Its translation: CASSPRTGRGNTEAFF.

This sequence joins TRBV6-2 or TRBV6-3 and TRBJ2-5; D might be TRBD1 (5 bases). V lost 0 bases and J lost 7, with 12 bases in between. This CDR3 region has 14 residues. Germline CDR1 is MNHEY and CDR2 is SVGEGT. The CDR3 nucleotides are TGTGCCAGCAGTTACTCGACCAGTACAGGGACCCAGTACTTC. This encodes CASSYSTSTGTQYF.

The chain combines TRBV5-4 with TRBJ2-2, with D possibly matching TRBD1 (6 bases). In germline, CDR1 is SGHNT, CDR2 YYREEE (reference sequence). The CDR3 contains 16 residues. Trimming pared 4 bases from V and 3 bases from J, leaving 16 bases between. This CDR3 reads CASSPGRTAHTGELFF. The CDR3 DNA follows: TGTGCCAGCAGCCCGGGACGGACAGCTCACACCGGGGAGCTGTTTTTT.

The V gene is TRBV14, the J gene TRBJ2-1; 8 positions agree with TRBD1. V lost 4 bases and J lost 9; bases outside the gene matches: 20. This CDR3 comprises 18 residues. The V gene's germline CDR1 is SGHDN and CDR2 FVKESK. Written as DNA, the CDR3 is TGTGCCAGCAGCCCCCTACATGTCGACAGGGGCCGCATCAGTGAGCAGTTCTTC. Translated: CASSPLHVDRGRISEQFF.

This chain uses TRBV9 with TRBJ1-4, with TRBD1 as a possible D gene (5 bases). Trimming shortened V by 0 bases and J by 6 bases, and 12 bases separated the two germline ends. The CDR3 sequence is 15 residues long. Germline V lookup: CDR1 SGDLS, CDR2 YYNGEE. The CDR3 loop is CASSVAGNRHEKLFF. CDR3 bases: TGTGCCAGCAGCGTAGCAGGGAACCGCCATGAAAAACTGTTTTTT.

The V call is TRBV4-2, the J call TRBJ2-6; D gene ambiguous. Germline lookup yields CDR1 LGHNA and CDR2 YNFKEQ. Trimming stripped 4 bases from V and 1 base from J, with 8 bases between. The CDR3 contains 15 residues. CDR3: CASSPKLSGANVLTF. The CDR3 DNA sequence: TGTGCCAGCAGCCCGAAGCTATCTGGGGCCAACGTCCTGACTTTC.

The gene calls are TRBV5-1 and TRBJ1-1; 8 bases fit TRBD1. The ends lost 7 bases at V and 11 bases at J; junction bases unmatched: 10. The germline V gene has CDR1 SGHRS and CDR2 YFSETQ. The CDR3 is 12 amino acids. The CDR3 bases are TGCGCCAGCGTTTTTGACAGGGGCCCCGCTTTCTTT. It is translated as CASVFDRGPAFF.

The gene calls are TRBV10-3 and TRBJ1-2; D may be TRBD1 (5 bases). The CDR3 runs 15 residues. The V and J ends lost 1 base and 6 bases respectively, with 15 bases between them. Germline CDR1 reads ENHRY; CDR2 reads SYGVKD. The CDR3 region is CAISELGQGMNGYTF. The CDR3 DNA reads TGTGCCATCAGTGAGTTGGGGCAGGGCATGAATGGCTACACCTTC.

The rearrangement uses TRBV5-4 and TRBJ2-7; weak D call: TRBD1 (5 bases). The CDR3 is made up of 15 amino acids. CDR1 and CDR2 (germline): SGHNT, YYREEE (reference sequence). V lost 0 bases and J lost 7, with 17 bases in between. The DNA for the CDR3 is TGTGCCAGCAGCTTGGTCCTCACTGGGGCTGGGGAGCAGTACTTC. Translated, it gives CASSLVLTGAGEQYF.

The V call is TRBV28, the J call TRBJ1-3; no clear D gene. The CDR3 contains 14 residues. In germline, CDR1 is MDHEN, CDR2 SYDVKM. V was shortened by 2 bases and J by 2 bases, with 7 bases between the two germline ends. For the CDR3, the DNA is TGTGCCAGCAGTTTACCCCGGGCTGGAAACACCATATATTTT. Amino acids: CASSLPRAGNTIYF.

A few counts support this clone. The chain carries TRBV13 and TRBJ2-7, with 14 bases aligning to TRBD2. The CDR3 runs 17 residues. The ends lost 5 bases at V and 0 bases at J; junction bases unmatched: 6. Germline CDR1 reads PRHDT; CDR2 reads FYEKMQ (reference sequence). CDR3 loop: CASSPRTSGRSSYEQYF. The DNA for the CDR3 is TGTGCCAGCAGCCCTCGGACTAGCGGGAGGAGCTCCTACGAGCAGTACTTC.

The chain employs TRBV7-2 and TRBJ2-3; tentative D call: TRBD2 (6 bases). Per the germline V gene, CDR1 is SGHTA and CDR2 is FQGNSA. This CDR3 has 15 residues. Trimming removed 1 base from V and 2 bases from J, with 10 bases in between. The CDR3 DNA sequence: TGTGCCAGCAGCTTAGTCGCGGGGCTCACAGATACGCAGTATTTT. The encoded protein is CASSLVAGLTDTQYF.

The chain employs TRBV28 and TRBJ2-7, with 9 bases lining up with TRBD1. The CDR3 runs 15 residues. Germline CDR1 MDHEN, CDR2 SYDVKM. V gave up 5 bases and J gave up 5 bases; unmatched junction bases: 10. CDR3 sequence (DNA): TGTGCCAGCAGTCCCTGGACAGGGGAATTCGACGAGCAGTACTTC. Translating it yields CASSPWTGEFDEQYF.

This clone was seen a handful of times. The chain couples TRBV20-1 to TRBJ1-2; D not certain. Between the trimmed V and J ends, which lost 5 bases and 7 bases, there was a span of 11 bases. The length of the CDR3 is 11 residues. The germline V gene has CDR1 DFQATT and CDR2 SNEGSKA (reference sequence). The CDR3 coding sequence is TGCAGTGCTCCCCGCTTGCGTGGCTACACCTTC. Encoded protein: CSAPRLRGYTF.

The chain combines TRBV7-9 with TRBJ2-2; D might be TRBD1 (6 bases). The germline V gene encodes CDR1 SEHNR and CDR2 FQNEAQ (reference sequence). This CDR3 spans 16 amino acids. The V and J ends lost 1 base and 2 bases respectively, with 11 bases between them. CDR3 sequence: CASSLDRAGNTGELFF. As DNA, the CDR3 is TGTGCCAGCAGCTTAGACAGGGCGGGTAACACCGGGGAGCTGTTTTTT.